These 3 T cell receptor beta chains were sequenced from one sample in a study of neoadjuvant anti-PD-1 for oral cavity cancer (dated by TCRdb to about 2021). The library was obtained by the immunoSEQ multiplex PCR assay. Sourced from immuneACCESS, this table was stored by TCRdb with only in-frame sequences that have V and J called. A share of the clones is absent; for the studies checked, an unresolved V gene accounts for under half, and the remainder has no known explanation. Recorded for this sample are about 15,000 clones; roughly 67% of them occurred a single time. The ten largest clones capture approximately 2.1% of the sample. Read against the paper, the sample's time point label means: before neoadjuvant nivolumab. This specimen consisted of PBMCs, obtained before nivolumab (anti-PD-1) treatment. The receptors were gathered from a person between 35 and 79 years old with oral cavity squamous cell carcinoma.

The chain links TRBV29-1 to TRBJ2-5, with D unresolved. Trimming cost V 5 bases and J 4 bases, with 17 bases left between them. The germline V gene has CDR1 SQVTM and CDR2 ANQGSEA. The CDR3 spans 14 residues. The CDR3 reads CSVNLGRSLETQYF. The CDR3 nucleotides read TGCAGCGTTAACCTGGGCAGGAGCCTAGAGACCCAGTACTTC.

This clone was counted only a few times. This rearrangement joins TRBV5-1 to TRBJ2-2, with D maybe TRBD1 (6 bases). The CDR3 has 13 residues. Trimming shortened V by 4 bases and J by 6 bases, and 10 bases separated the two germline ends. Germline values: CDR1 SGHRS, CDR2 YFSETQ. CDR3 loop: CASSPRGAGELFF. CDR3 nucleotide sequence: TGCGCCAGCAGCCCCAGGGGCGCCGGGGAGCTGTTTTTT.

V gene TRBV5-1 combines with J gene TRBJ2-1, with 12 bases that match TRBD2. Germline CDR1 SGHRS, CDR2 YFSETQ. This CDR3 is built from 15 residues. Trimming took 4 bases from V and 4 from J; bases not matched to a gene: 3. CDR3 loop: CASSPLAGGYNEQFF. CDR3 nucleotides: TGCGCCAGCAGCCCCCTAGCGGGGGGGTACAATGAGCAGTTCTTC.